This entry lists 20 T cell receptor beta chains sequenced from one sample in a study of blood T cell repertoires in COVID-19. Sequencing was performed with immunoSEQ multiplex PCR; in TCRdb, only in-frame clones are kept and a portion is missing. The repertoire holds some 66,000 clones, with 70% to 90% as singletons. The sample comprised peripheral blood. These receptors all stem from a woman in her sixties or seventies with acute or convalescent COVID-19.

This chain uses TRBV7-2 with TRBJ1-1, with D perhaps matching TRBD1 (6 bases). V gave up 1 base and J gave up 3 bases, with 15 bases separating them. The CDR3 sequence is 16 residues long. CDR1 and CDR2 (germline): SGHTA, FQGNSA. This CDR3 is CASSLDRAVQYTEAFF. As DNA, the CDR3 is TGTGCCAGCAGCTTAGACAGGGCAGTTCAGTACACTGAAGCTTTCTTT.

CDR3 DNA sequence: TGTGCCAGCAGCTCCCAGACAGGGGGGGCGAACACTGAAGCTTTCTTT. Translation: CASSSQTGGANTEAFF. J is TRBJ1-1 and V is TRBV7-9; TRBD1 aligns across 9 bases. The V and J ends lost 4 bases and 1 base, in that order; junction bases with no gene match: 7. From germline, CDR1 is SEHNR and CDR2 FQNEAQ (reference sequence). The CDR3 covers 16 residues.

The genes are TRBV6-6 and TRBJ2-1, with TRBD2 as a possible D gene (6 bases). CDR3 length: 15 amino acids. V was cut by 2 bases and J by 2 bases, with 10 bases left in between. Germline V lookup: CDR1 MNHNY, CDR2 SVGAGI (reference sequence). CDR3 region: CASSYLRTTYNEQFF. The CDR3 DNA reads as TGTGCCAGCAGTTACCTTCGGACTACCTACAATGAGCAGTTCTTC.

The chain employs TRBV12-3 or TRBV12-4 and TRBJ1-1, with a tentative D call TRBD1 (6 bases). Trimming shortened V by 0 bases and J by 7 bases, and 9 bases separated the two germline ends. This CDR3 comprises 13 residues. CDR3 loop: CASSLAGRGEAFF. The CDR3 DNA reads TGTGCCAGCAGTTTAGCCGGCAGGGGTGAAGCTTTCTTT.

This chain connects TRBV2 to TRBJ1-1; D unclear. CDR1 SNHLY and CDR2 FYNNEI come from the germline V gene. This CDR3 is built from 11 residues. Trimming left V 4 bases short and J 11 bases short, with 11 bases between. CDR3 in DNA: TGTGCCAGCAGTGTCGTAGAATATGCTTTCTTT. The encoded protein is CASSVVEYAFF.

This clone was counted between two and nine times. The genes are TRBV5-1 and TRBJ1-6; D is possibly TRBD1 (5 bases). There are 15 residues in the CDR3. Germline lookup yields CDR1 SGHRS and CDR2 YFSETQ. Trimming removed 0 bases at V and 8 bases at J, with 12 bases between. CDR3 coding DNA: TGCGCCAGCAGCTTGGCGGTTTCAGGGTATTCACCCCTCCACTTT. Protein product: CASSLAVSGYSPLHF.

A few counts support this clone. The chain combines TRBV11-3 with TRBJ1-5; D is possibly TRBD1 (5 bases). V lost 5 bases to trimming and J lost 0 bases, with 11 bases between them. Germline assignment: CDR1 SGHNT and CDR2 YENEEA. The CDR3 runs to 15 residues. CDR3 in DNA: TGTGCCAGCAGCAAAGGGGTATATAGCAATCAGCCCCAGCATTTT. It codes for CASSKGVYSNQPQHF.

As for this clone: This sample also contains other DNA sequences that code for the same CDR3. The chain couples TRBV5-1 to TRBJ2-3, with 7 positions matching TRBD2. In germline, CDR1 is SGHRS, CDR2 YFSETQ. This CDR3 has 16 amino acids. With V trimmed by 0 bases and J by 0 bases, 4 bases remained unmatched. The CDR3 sequence: CASSLVLAASTDTQYF. CDR3 sequence (DNA): TGCGCCAGCAGCTTGGTGCTAGCGGCGAGCACAGATACGCAGTATTTT.

The V and J genes are TRBV3-1 (or the pseudogene TRBV3-2) and TRBJ2-6; D might be TRBD1 (7 bases). CDR1 and CDR2 (germline): LGHDT, YNNKEL (reference sequence). V was clipped by 6 bases and J by 0 bases, with 18 bases between them. This CDR3 spans 18 amino acids. Here the CDR3 reads CASRNSGGGLSGANVLTF. The CDR3 nucleotides are TGTGCCAGCAGAAATAGCGGAGGGGGCCTCTCTGGGGCCAACGTCCTGACTTTC.

The genes are TRBV7-2 and TRBJ1-6; 9 bases are shared with TRBD1. The CDR3 has 15 amino acids. Per the germline V gene, CDR1 is SGHTA and CDR2 is FQGNSA. The J segment lost 8 bases and the V segment lost 5 bases, leaving 7 bases of the junction unmatched. CDR3 amino acids: CASSHEGTGYSPLHF. CDR3 nucleotide sequence: TGTGCCAGCAGCCACGAGGGGACAGGGTATTCACCCCTCCACTTT.

The sample holds one count of this clone. The chain combines TRBV12-3 or TRBV12-4 with TRBJ2-2; unclear D gene. The length of the CDR3 is 13 residues. The V end lost 6 bases, the J end lost 5 bases, and 10 bases lay between the germline ends. The chain's CDR3 is CASSRLITGELFF. CDR3 in DNA: TGTGCCAGCAGCCGACTGATAACCGGGGAGCTGTTTTTT.

V is TRBV5-4 and J is TRBJ2-5, with D unresolved. The V end was cut by 2 bases, the J end by 3 bases, with 14 bases between. The germline CDR1 and CDR2 sequences are SGHNT and YYREEE (reference sequence). There are 15 residues in the CDR3. The CDR3 DNA reads as TGTGCCAGCAGCTTACTTGCGGCAGCTAAAGAGACCCAGTACTTC. Its protein is CASSLLAAAKETQYF. Full variable domain (rest looked up from reference TRBV5-4 and TRBJ2-5): ETGVTQSPTHLIKTRGQQVTLRCSSQSGHNTVSWYQQALGQGPQFIFQYYREEENGRGNFPPRFSGLQFPNYSSELNVNALELDDSALYLCASSLLAAAKETQYFGPGTRLLVL.

This chain joins TRBV29-1 and TRBJ2-3; D perhaps matches TRBD2 (5 bases). The V end was cut by 5 bases, the J end by 6 bases, with 12 bases between. The germline V gene has CDR1 SQVTM and CDR2 ANQGSEA. The CDR3 runs 12 residues. The CDR3 coding sequence is TGCAGCGTTTACAAGGGAGTGGATACGCAGTATTTT. Amino acid sequence: CSVYKGVDTQYF.

The CDR3, as DNA: TGCGCCAGCAGCGCGGGGACGGTCGAGAACACCGGGGAGCTGTTTTTT. Amino acid sequence: CASSAGTVENTGELFF. The genes are TRBV5-1 and TRBJ2-2; tentatively, D is TRBD2 (6 bases). The CDR3 totals 16 residues. V was clipped by 4 bases and J by 1 base, with 14 bases between them. Germline-derived CDR1 and CDR2 are SGHRS and YFSETQ.

The chain combines TRBV7-9 with TRBJ2-3; D might be TRBD2 (5 bases). Trimming took 5 bases from V and 3 from J, leaving 15 bases between them. The germline V gene has CDR1 SEHNR and CDR2 FQNEAQ (reference sequence). This CDR3 region has 15 residues. In DNA form, the CDR3 reads TGTGCCAGCAGCCCCCGGACGGGAAGTACAGATACGCAGTATTTT. It yields the protein CASSPRTGSTDTQYF.

The chain carries TRBV19 and TRBJ1-3; D gene ambiguous. CDR1 LNHDA and CDR2 SQIVND come from the germline V gene (reference sequence). This CDR3 is built from 15 residues. V shed 5 bases and J shed 1 base, with 12 bases lying between them. This CDR3 is CASSSIRLSGNTIYF. DNA of the CDR3: TGTGCCAGTAGTTCGATCAGGCTTTCTGGAAACACCATATATTTT.

This chain connects TRBV30 to TRBJ1-2, with D hard to call. This CDR3 has 13 residues. The germline V gene has CDR1 GTSNPN and CDR2 SVGIG (reference sequence). Trimming removed 8 bases at V and 0 bases at J, with 13 bases between. The DNA for the CDR3 is TGTGCCCGCTCACAGAAAACTAACTATGGCTACACCTTC. It specifies CARSQKTNYGYTF.

This chain connects TRBV5-4 to TRBJ2-5; D unresolved. CDR3 length equals 15 residues. Germline values: CDR1 SGHNT, CDR2 YYREEE (reference sequence). The V end was cut by 0 bases, the J end by 2 bases, with 11 bases between. The CDR3, as DNA: TGTGCCAGCAGCTTGGCAGGCACCTTTCAAGAGACCCAGTACTTC. Residues: CASSLAGTFQETQYF.

The CDR3 reads CAISGTSGGASLRNEQFF. The CDR3, as DNA: TGTGCCATCAGCGGGACTAGCGGGGGGGCCTCCCTACGGAATGAGCAGTTCTTC. The chain is built from TRBV10-3 and TRBJ2-1; 16 positions agree with TRBD2. The CDR3 consists of 18 residues. V was pared by 6 bases and J by 7 bases, with 12 bases of the junction left unmatched. CDR1 is ENHRY, CDR2 SYGVKD, per germline.

The chain employs TRBV6-2 or TRBV6-3 and TRBJ2-2; D might be TRBD2 (6 bases). The CDR3 is 16 residues long. The germline V and J ends were trimmed by 1 base and 4 bases, with 13 bases remaining between them. Germline V gene data show CDR1 as MNHEY and CDR2 as SVGEGT. The CDR3 DNA sequence: TGTGCCAGCAGTTACTGGTTTAGCGGAGGCACCGGGGAGCTGTTTTTT. Amino acid sequence: CASSYWFSGGTGELFF.